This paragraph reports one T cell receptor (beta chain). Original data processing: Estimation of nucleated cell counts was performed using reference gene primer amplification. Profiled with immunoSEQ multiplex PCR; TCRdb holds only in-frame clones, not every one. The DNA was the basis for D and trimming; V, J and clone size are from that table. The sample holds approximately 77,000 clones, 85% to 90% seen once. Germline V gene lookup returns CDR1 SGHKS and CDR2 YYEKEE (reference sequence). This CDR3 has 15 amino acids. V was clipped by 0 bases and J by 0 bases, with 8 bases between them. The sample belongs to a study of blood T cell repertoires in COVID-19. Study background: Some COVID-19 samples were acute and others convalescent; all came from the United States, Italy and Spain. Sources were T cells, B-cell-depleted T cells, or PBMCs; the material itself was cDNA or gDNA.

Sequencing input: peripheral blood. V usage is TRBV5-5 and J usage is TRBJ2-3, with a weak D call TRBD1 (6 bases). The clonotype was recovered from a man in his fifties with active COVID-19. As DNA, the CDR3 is TGTGCCAGCAGCTTGGGTGACAGGAGCACAGATACGCAGTATTTT. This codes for CASSLGDRSTDTQYF.